Detailed here is one TCR beta chain. These data are taken from a study of OX40 agonist ivuxolimab in advanced cancers. Assay: immunoSEQ multiplex PCR; the TCRdb copy retains only in-frame clones and omits some. In the table there are more than 85,000 clones, less than 95% of which are singletons. Specimen: CD4+ or CD8+ T cells sorted from blood, collected in a trial of the OX40 agonist ivuxolimab. The source of this sequence is an adult with an advanced solid tumor such as melanoma, head and neck, liver or kidney cancer.

The CDR3 loop reads CASSQGHSYEQYF. The CDR3 DNA follows: TGCGCCAGCAGCCAGGGACACTCCTACGAGCAGTACTTC. This sequence joins TRBV5-1 and TRBJ2-7; possibly TRBD1 for D (6 bases). V was trimmed by 4 bases and J by 0 bases, leaving 8 bases between them. The CDR3 extends over 13 amino acids. Germline V gene data show CDR1 as SGHRS and CDR2 as YFSETQ.